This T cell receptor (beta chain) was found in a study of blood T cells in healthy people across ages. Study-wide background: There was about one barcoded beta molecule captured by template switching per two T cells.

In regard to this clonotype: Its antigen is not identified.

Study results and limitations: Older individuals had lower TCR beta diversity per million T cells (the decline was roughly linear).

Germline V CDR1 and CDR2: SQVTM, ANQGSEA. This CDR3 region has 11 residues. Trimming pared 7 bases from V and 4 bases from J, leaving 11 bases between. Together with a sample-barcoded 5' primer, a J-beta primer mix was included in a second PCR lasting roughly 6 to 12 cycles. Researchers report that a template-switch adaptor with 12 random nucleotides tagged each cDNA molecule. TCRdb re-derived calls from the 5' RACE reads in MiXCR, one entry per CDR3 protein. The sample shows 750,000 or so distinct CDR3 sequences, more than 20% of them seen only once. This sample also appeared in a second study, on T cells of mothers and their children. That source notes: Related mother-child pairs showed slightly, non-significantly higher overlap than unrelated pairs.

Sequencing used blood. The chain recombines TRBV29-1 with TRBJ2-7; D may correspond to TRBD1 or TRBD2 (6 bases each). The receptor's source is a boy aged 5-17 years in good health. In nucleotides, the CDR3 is TGCAGCGAGAGGGGGGCGTACGAGCAGTACTTC. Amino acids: CSERGAYEQYF.